Described below is a single T cell receptor (beta chain) sequence and its context. In the source study's methods: Using reference gene primer amplification, nucleated cell counts were estimated. Libraries were prepared by immunoSEQ multiplex PCR; TCRdb keeps only in-frame clonotypes and omits some of them. V and J calls and clone size are copied from that table; D and trimming were computed from the DNA. This table holds 35,000 to 50,000 clones, approximately 80% found once. This sample stems from a study of blood T cell repertoires in COVID-19. Across the study: Donors in the United States, Italy and Spain gave samples during acute or convalescent COVID-19. Sources were T cells, B-cell-depleted T cells, or PBMCs; the material itself was cDNA or gDNA.

Trimming removed 1 base at V and 0 bases at J, with 7 bases between. The CDR3 length is 15 residues. CDR1 is LNHDA, CDR2 SQIVND, per germline (reference sequence). Sequencing input: peripheral blood. The TCR sequence derives from a man at least 80 years old with acute or convalescent COVID-19. The gene calls are TRBV19 and TRBJ1-5; D perhaps matches TRBD1 (5 bases). CDR3 in DNA: TGTGCCAGTAGTATAGGCGGGGGTAGCAATCAGCCCCAGCATTTT. Residues: CASSIGGGSNQPQHF.